This T cell receptor (beta chain) was sequenced for a study of blood T cell repertoires in COVID-19. Study as a whole: COVID-19 samples from acute and convalescent phases originated in the United States, Italy and Spain. T cells, B-cell-depleted T cells, or PBMCs supplied cDNA or gDNA.

V was clipped by 0 bases and J by 3 bases, with 9 bases between them. The CDR3 has 14 residues. Germline V gives CDR1 SGHRS, CDR2 YFSETQ. This clone was observed once. Per the authors' pipeline: The assay estimated nucleated cells by amplifying reference gene primers. Produced via immunoSEQ multiplex PCR; TCRdb's table is partial and in-frame only. V and J calls plus clone size are reproduced from that table; the DNA served to infer D and trimming. The sample yields 55,000 to 80,000 clones, 88% seen once. The receptor was derived from a man between 50 and 59 years old with acute or convalescent COVID-19. The sequencing input was peripheral blood. V gene TRBV5-1 combines with J gene TRBJ2-5; D is possibly TRBD2 (6 bases). CDR3 loop: CASSLVPGEETQYF. CDR3 DNA sequence: TGCGCCAGCAGCTTGGTTCCGGGGGAAGAGACCCAGTACTTC.